Listed below are T cell receptor beta chains from one sample, sequenced in a study of shared clonotypes between healthy human individuals. Libraries were prepared by immunoSEQ multiplex PCR; TCRdb keeps only in-frame clonotypes and omits some of them. This table holds some 2,400,000 clones, roughly 95% found once. Sequenced sample: naive CD4+ T cells sorted from blood. The receptors were sampled from a man aged 18 to 29 in good health. Both conserved end residues are part of each CDR3. The D gene is left open where the match is weak. Clone size is given for some rows only: seen once, a few or many times, or a class if the clone is expanded.

D,J,V,size,CDR3,DNA
NA,TRBJ2-7,TRBV4-1,NA,CASSQDRSGGGYEQYF,TGCGCCAGCAGCCAAGATCGATCGGGGGGCGGATATGAGCAGTACTTC
NA,TRBJ1-1,TRBV30,NA,CAWSGLSGTEAFF,TGTGCCTGGAGTGGTCTATCGGGCACTGAAGCTTTCTTT
NA,TRBJ1-3,TRBV5-8,NA,CASSWRTESSGNTIYF,TGTGCCAGCAGCTGGCGGACGGAAAGCTCTGGAAACACCATATATTTT
TRBD1,TRBJ1-2,TRBV10-3,NA,CAISQDRGVSDGYTF,TGTGCCATCAGCCAGGACAGGGGAGTCTCGGATGGCTACACCTTC
NA,TRBJ1-3,TRBV28,NA,CASLGGEYPSGNTIYF,TGTGCCAGCCTGGGGGGAGAATATCCCTCTGGAAACACCATATATTTT
NA,TRBJ1-2,TRBV2,NA,CATTESNYGYTF,TGTGCCACCACTGAAAGTAACTATGGCTACACCTTC
NA,TRBJ1-1,TRBV6-6,NA,CASRIQGGNTEAFF,TGTGCCAGCAGGATACAGGGAGGTAACACTGAAGCTTTCTTT
NA,TRBJ2-7,TRBV6-1,NA,CASSEASAVVGAYEQYF,TGTGCCAGCAGTGAAGCGTCAGCCGTCGTCGGGGCCTACGAGCAGTACTTC
TRBD2,TRBJ2-1,TRBV5-1,NA,CASSLVGGSGYNEQFF,TGCGCCAGCAGCTTGGTCGGCGGGAGTGGCTACAATGAGCAGTTCTTC
TRBD2,TRBJ2-3,TRBV4-3,NA,CASSQPREAGGRTTRTDTQYF,TGCGCCAGCAGCCAACCCCGGGAGGCGGGAGGCCGAACGACGAGAACAGATACGCAGTATTTT
NA,TRBJ1-1,TRBV5-8,NA,CASSSLVTEAFF,TGTGCCAGCAGTTCCCTTGTCACTGAAGCTTTCTTT
TRBD1,TRBJ1-4,TRBV27,NA,CASRSGGVNEKLFF,TGTGCCAGCAGGTCAGGGGGGGTTAATGAAAAACTGTTTTTT
NA,TRBJ1-1,TRBV10-1,NA,CASSATRLMNTEAFF,TGCGCCAGCAGCGCGACCCGCCTTATGAACACTGAAGCTTTCTTT
NA,TRBJ2-5,TRBV5-1,few,CASSLGGNQETQYF,TGCGCCAGCAGCTTGGGCGGGAACCAAGAGACCCAGTACTTC
NA,TRBJ1-2,TRBV2,NA,CASTRESGYTF,TGTGCCAGCACCAGGGAATCGGGCTACACCTTC
NA,TRBJ1-2,TRBV5-1,NA,CASSLADHREDYGYTF,TGCGCCAGCAGCTTGGCCGATCACAGGGAGGACTATGGCTACACCTTC
NA,TRBJ2-7,TRBV7-2,once,CASSSTVYEQYF,TGTGCCAGCAGCTCGACAGTTTACGAGCAGTACTTC
NA,TRBJ2-1,TRBV5-1,NA,CASSLDAGSSYNEQFF,TGCGCCAGCAGCTTGGACGCGGGGAGCTCCTACAATGAGCAGTTCTTC
TRBD1,TRBJ2-5,TRBV5-4,NA,CASNKQGSETQYF,TGTGCCAGCAATAAACAGGGGAGCGAGACCCAGTACTTC
NA,TRBJ2-7,TRBV7-6,NA,CASSLAGGYEQYF,TGTGCCAGCAGCTTAGCCGGGGGCTACGAGCAGTACTTC
TRBD2,TRBJ2-7,TRBV4-3,NA,CASSQDLGSGRYYEQYF,TGCGCCAGCAGCCAAGATCTCGGAAGCGGGAGATATTACGAGCAGTACTTC
NA,TRBJ1-5,TRBV28,NA,CASKRGGNQPQHF,TGTGCCAGCAAAAGGGGCGGCAATCAGCCCCAGCATTTT
NA,TRBJ1-2,TRBV28,NA,CASSLIGAAYGYTF,TGTGCCAGCAGTTTAATCGGGGCCGCCTATGGCTACACCTTC
NA,TRBJ1-1,TRBV27,few,CASSFQGGAEAFF,TGTGCCAGCAGTTTCCAAGGTGGGGCTGAAGCTTTCTTT
TRBD1,TRBJ1-6,TRBV13,NA,CASSATGGLGNSPLHF,TGTGCCAGCAGCGCTACAGGGGGCTTGGGTAATTCACCCCTCCACTTT
TRBD1,TRBJ2-7,TRBV6-6,NA,CASSYQQGAGYEQYF,TGTGCCAGCAGTTACCAGCAGGGGGCAGGCTACGAGCAGTACTTC
NA,TRBJ2-2,TRBV5-1,NA,CASSPSGQGSNTGELFF,TGCGCCAGCAGCCCCTCGGGGCAGGGCTCTAACACCGGGGAGCTGTTTTTT
TRBD1,TRBJ2-5,TRBV5-6,NA,CASSADRGQETQYF,TGTGCCAGCAGCGCGGACAGGGGTCAAGAGACCCAGTACTTC
NA,TRBJ2-7,TRBV7-2,NA,CASSLLLGTYEQYF,TGTGCCAGCAGCCTCCTACTAGGAACCTACGAGCAGTACTTC
TRBD1,TRBJ1-5,TRBV30,NA,CAWSLGQGRQPQHF,TGTGCCTGGAGTCTGGGACAGGGAAGACAGCCCCAGCATTTT
NA,TRBJ2-2,TRBV29-1,NA,CSVRFGTQNTGELFF,TGCAGCGTCCGATTCGGGACACAGAACACCGGGGAGCTGTTTTTT
NA,TRBJ2-1,TRBV16,NA,CASSQLAPYNEQFF,TGTGCCAGCAGCCAATTAGCCCCCTACAATGAGCAGTTCTTC
NA,TRBJ2-1,TRBV6-5,NA,CATTGRFNEQFF,TGTGCCACCACGGGCCGGTTCAATGAGCAGTTCTTC
TRBD2,TRBJ2-3,TRBV2,NA,CASSESWLAGVMGTDTQYF,TGTGCCAGCAGTGAAAGTTGGCTAGCGGGAGTTATGGGTACAGATACGCAGTATTTT
TRBD1,TRBJ2-2,TRBV5-1,NA,CASSPDRGEAGELFF,TGCGCCAGCAGCCCCGACAGGGGTGAGGCCGGGGAGCTGTTTTTT
NA,TRBJ1-2,TRBV30,once,CAWFHGGNYGYTF,TGTGCCTGGTTTCACGGTGGAAACTATGGCTACACCTTC
NA,TRBJ2-7,TRBV9,NA,CASSVAPTSQAYEQYF,TGTGCCAGCAGCGTAGCCCCCACATCACAGGCCTACGAGCAGTACTTC
TRBD2,TRBJ2-5,TRBV29-1,NA,CSVRLTSGGQETQYF,TGCAGCGTCAGACTGACTAGCGGGGGTCAGGAGACCCAGTACTTC
TRBD1,TRBJ1-4,TRBV4-1,NA,CASSQGSWQGDEKLFF,TGCGCCAGCAGCCAAGGGTCTTGGCAGGGGGATGAAAAACTGTTTTTT
NA,TRBJ1-3,TRBV11-2,few,CASSLFGNTIYF,TGTGCCAGCAGCTTATTCGGAAACACCATATATTTT
NA,TRBJ2-7,TRBV7-2,NA,CASSRERTSEQYF,TGTGCCAGCAGCCGCGAACGGACTTCCGAGCAGTACTTC
TRBD2,TRBJ2-3,TRBV14,NA,CASSPGASGNTDTQYF,TGTGCCAGCAGCCCCGGGGCTAGCGGCAACACAGATACGCAGTATTTT
NA,TRBJ1-3,TRBV9,once,CASSLTSGKSSGNTIYF,TGTGCCAGCAGCCTCACCAGCGGCAAGTCCTCTGGAAACACCATATATTTT
NA,TRBJ2-2,TRBV5-1,few,CASSLDGSDTGELFF,TGCGCCAGCAGCTTGGACGGGTCGGACACCGGGGAGCTGTTTTTT
NA,TRBJ1-2,TRBV6-1,NA,CASRGSGYTF,TGTGCCAGCAGAGGTAGTGGCTACACCTTC
NA,TRBJ1-1,TRBV6-6,NA,CASSPPQGTTEAFF,TGTGCCAGCAGTCCCCCCCAGGGGACCACTGAAGCTTTCTTT
TRBD2,TRBJ2-3,TRBV5-6,NA,CASSLFSGAADTQYF,TGTGCCAGCAGCCTGTTTAGCGGGGCCGCAGATACGCAGTATTTT
NA,TRBJ1-4,TRBV19,NA,CASSNGGQGEKLFF,TGTGCCAGTAGTAATGGGGGGCAAGGAGAAAAACTGTTTTTT